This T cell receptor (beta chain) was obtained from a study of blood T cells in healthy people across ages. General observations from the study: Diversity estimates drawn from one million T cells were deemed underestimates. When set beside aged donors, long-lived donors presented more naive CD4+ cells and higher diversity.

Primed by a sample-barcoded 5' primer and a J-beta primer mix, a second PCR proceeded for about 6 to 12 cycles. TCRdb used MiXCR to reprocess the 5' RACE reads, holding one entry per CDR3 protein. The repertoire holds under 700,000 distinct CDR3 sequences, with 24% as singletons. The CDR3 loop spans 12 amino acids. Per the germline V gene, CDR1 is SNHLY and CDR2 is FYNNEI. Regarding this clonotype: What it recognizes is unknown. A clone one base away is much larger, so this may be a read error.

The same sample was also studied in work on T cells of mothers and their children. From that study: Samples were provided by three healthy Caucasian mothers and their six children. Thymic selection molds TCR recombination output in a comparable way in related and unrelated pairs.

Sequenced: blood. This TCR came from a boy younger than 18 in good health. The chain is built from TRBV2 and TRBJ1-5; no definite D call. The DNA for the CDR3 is TGTGCCAGCAACCGGGGTAATCCGCCCCAGCATTTT. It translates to CASNRGNPPQHF.